Included here is one T cell receptor beta chain sequence, with context. This clonotype was detected only a few times. Its antigen is unknown. No much larger clone is present one base from it, and per-base qualities are unavailable. From cysteine to phenylalanine, the CDR3 is 14 amino acids long. Left in the record is the CDR3 DNA by itself, 42 bases read in frame from the first base. The V end loses 5 bases and the J end loses 1 base, and a stretch of 11 bases separates them. This entry belongs to a study of CD8 T cells in ankylosing spondylitis (dated by TCRdb to 2016 to 2017). Background on the whole study: The study set out to find disease-linked TCR variants by profiling T cell receptor beta repertoires in ankylosing spondylitis patients and healthy donors. Peripheral blood was sampled, and synovial fluid was also collected from ankylosing spondylitis patients. The full study cohort comprised approximately 23 ankylosing spondylitis patients and roughly 100 healthy donors.

Sequencing was carried out with an Illumina HiSeq 2500. Quantitative 5'-RACE with molecular barcodes was the method used to prepare the TCR beta libraries. In the source study's methods: To identify disease-linked TCR variants, a new computational method was used, one built on a probabilistic model of VDJ rearrangement. TCRdb redid the processing of the public reads, applying fastp at Q25 and MiXCR, and retained in-frame beta chains. A single entry per CDR3 protein holds the most common genes and DNA from its merged rows. TCRdb, not the original authors, processed these V and J calls. The sample table holds some 450,000 distinct CDR3 sequences, of which about a sixth were seen once. The ten most abundant clones make up approximately 1% of the sample. Overall study outcomes, separate from this receptor: Blood from ankylosing spondylitis patients appeared to be characterized by a TCR beta motif made up of 8 or 9 highly homologous amino acid variants. The disease-linked clones were reported to be significantly enriched in matched synovial fluid samples from ankylosing spondylitis patients. Some motif variants were previously reported in synovial fluid and blood of reactive arthritis patients, suggesting common disease-initiation mechanisms. A CD8+ phenotype was shown by the disease-linked clones, which were found at relatively low frequencies in peripheral blood.

What was sequenced was blood, either unsorted or a sorted T cell fraction (not recorded which). The chain links TRBV12-3 or TRBV12-4 with TRBJ1-1, and TRBD1 may be the D gene, going by 6 matching bases. The sequence came from a male donor with ankylosing spondylitis. The CDR3 protein is CASSPGHPNTEAFF. The DNA sequence is given as TGTGCCAGCAGTCCGGGACACCCGAACACTGAAGCTTTCTTT.